The 17 T cell receptor beta chains presented below share a single source sample, sequenced in a study of spatial heterogeneity in lung cancer. TCRdb re-called the 5' RACE reads with MiXCR, one entry per CDR3 protein. The sample holds some 53,000 distinct CDR3 sequences; roughly 7% are singletons and the top ten take around 2.6%. As to time point: sample taken at primary tumor resection. Sequencing covered unsorted whole RNA taken from tumor, nontumor lung or frozen PBMC. Sequencing was performed on PBMCs, taken at surgery. Receptors were obtained from a female donor with early-stage non-small cell lung cancer.

This clonotype was seen only a few times. V is TRBV5-1 and J is TRBJ2-3, with D perhaps TRBD2 (5 bases). This CDR3 contains 16 residues. CDR1 is SGHRS and CDR2 is YFSETQ in the germline V gene. V was pared by 1 base and J by 1 base, with 13 bases between. The CDR3 loop is CASSLRAVSGTDTQYF. For the CDR3, the DNA is TGCGCCAGCAGCTTGCGGGCGGTTAGCGGCACAGATACGCAGTATTTT.

This clonotype was picked up many times. The V gene is TRBV20-1, the J gene TRBJ2-3, with TRBD2 matching over 9 bases. Germline-derived CDR1 and CDR2 are DFQATT and SNEGSKA (reference sequence). The length of the CDR3 is 16 residues. The ends lost 4 bases at V and 2 bases at J; junction bases unmatched: 10. The CDR3 is CSAMPGLAGSTDTQYF. CDR3 sequence (DNA): TGCAGTGCTATGCCGGGACTAGCTGGTTCCACAGATACGCAGTATTTT.

This clonotype was picked up many times. The CDR3 loop reads CASSYSGTGISYEQYF. The CDR3 DNA is TGTGCCAGCAGTTACTCGGGGACAGGGATCTCCTACGAGCAGTACTTC. The V gene is TRBV6-5, the J gene TRBJ2-7, with 9 nucleotides matching TRBD1. Germline loops: CDR1 MNHEY, CDR2 SVGAGI. Trimming at V came to 0 bases and at J to 0 bases, leaving 3 bases not matched to a gene. The CDR3 has 16 residues.

This clonotype was found a few times. The chain couples TRBV19 to TRBJ2-5; D gene uncertain. This CDR3 has 13 amino acids. Trimming removed 3 bases at V and 4 bases at J, with 9 bases between. CDR1 and CDR2 from the germline V gene are LNHDA and SQIVND (reference sequence). CDR3 nucleotides: TGTGCCAGTAGTATCAACAGAGTAGAGACCCAGTACTTC. Encoded protein: CASSINRVETQYF.

The chain combines TRBV20-1 with TRBJ2-1; 9 bases fit TRBD2. This CDR3 region has 14 residues. V trimming: 6 bases; J trimming: 10 bases; junction bases outside the gene matches: 13. Germline V gives CDR1 DFQATT, CDR2 SNEGSKA (reference sequence). Here the CDR3 reads CSAQPRGGAGEQFF. CDR3 coding DNA: TGCAGTGCCCAACCGCGGGGGGGCGCCGGGGAGCAGTTCTTC.

This clonotype was counted many times. The gene calls are TRBV28 and TRBJ2-5; tentatively, D is TRBD2 (6 bases). Trimming removed 8 bases from V and 4 bases from J, with 20 bases in between. This CDR3 has 15 amino acids. Looked up from germline, CDR1 is MDHEN and CDR2 is SYDVKM. The CDR3 region is CASVYTGVPGETQYF. CDR3 sequence (DNA): TGTGCCAGCGTTTATACGGGGGTTCCGGGAGAGACCCAGTACTTC.

This clonotype was seen many times. The J gene is TRBJ2-1, the V gene TRBV7-2, with 9 bases identical to TRBD2. Germline-derived CDR1 and CDR2 are SGHTA and FQGNSA. The CDR3 runs 15 residues. The V segment lost 8 bases and the J segment 7 bases; nucleotides outside the gene matches: 12. CDR3 sequence reads: CASSGASGAPNEQFF. The CDR3 DNA sequence: TGTGCCAGCTCGGGGGCTAGCGGGGCCCCGAATGAGCAGTTCTTC.

This chain uses TRBV28 with TRBJ2-7, with 7 bases identical to TRBD1. With V trimmed by 5 bases and J by 2 bases, 9 bases remained unmatched. The germline V gene encodes CDR1 MDHEN and CDR2 SYDVKM. The CDR3 runs 15 residues. CDR3 nucleotide sequence: TGTGCCAGCAGTATTACAGGGGTCATTACCTACGAGCAGTACTTC. This sequence encodes CASSITGVITYEQYF.

This clonotype was recorded many times. The rearrangement uses TRBV7-2 and TRBJ2-3; no clear D gene. Germline assignment: CDR1 SGHTA and CDR2 FQGNSA. Trimming removed 0 bases from V and 1 base from J, with 11 bases in between. The CDR3 consists of 16 residues. CDR3 in amino acids: CASSLATGPGTDTQYF. The DNA for the CDR3 is TGTGCCAGCAGCTTAGCGACCGGACCTGGCACAGATACGCAGTATTTT.

In this sample, this clonotype turned up a few times. This chain connects TRBV2 to TRBJ2-7; 7 nucleotides match TRBD1. After removal of 7 bases from V and 0 bases from J, the junction contained 6 bases not matched to a gene. The CDR3 runs 14 residues. Per germline, CDR1 SNHLY and CDR2 FYNNEI. CDR3 protein: CASNQQGSSYEQYF. CDR3 DNA sequence: TGTGCCAGCAACCAACAGGGGTCCTCCTACGAGCAGTACTTC.

A few counts support this clonotype. The chain carries TRBV27 and TRBJ1-4; TRBD1 agrees at 7 bases. Trimming took 8 bases from V and 7 from J; bases not matched to a gene: 13. The CDR3 runs 15 residues. Germline-derived CDR1 and CDR2 are MNHEY and SMNVEV (reference sequence). The CDR3 DNA sequence: TGTGCCAGCGGCGACGACACGCCAGGGGGTGAAAAACTGTTTTTT. Translation: CASGDDTPGGEKLFF.

This clonotype appeared many times. The V gene is TRBV7-8, the J gene TRBJ1-1; D is perhaps TRBD1 (5 bases). The CDR3 consists of 14 residues. Germline CDR1 and CDR2: SGHVS and FQNEAQ. Trimming cost V 4 bases and J 6 bases, with 15 bases left between them. The CDR3 coding sequence is TGTGCCAGCAGCTATCCGGGACGGGGCGCTGAAGCTTTCTTT. Translated, it gives CASSYPGRGAEAFF.

This clonotype was found a few times. This rearrangement joins TRBV9 to TRBJ2-1; D may match TRBD1 or TRBD2 (6 bases each). CDR3 length: 16 residues. Germline-derived CDR1 and CDR2 are SGDLS and YYNGEE. V was trimmed by 0 bases and J by 1 base, leaving 11 bases between them. The CDR3 reads CASSVVGGPSYNEQFF. Written as DNA, the CDR3 is TGTGCCAGCAGCGTAGTCGGGGGCCCTTCCTACAATGAGCAGTTCTTC.

In its sample, this clonotype was seen many times. The V gene is TRBV9, the J gene TRBJ2-4, with a weak D call TRBD2 (6 bases). Germline CDR1 and CDR2: SGDLS and YYNGEE. The CDR3 length is 14 residues. V lost 4 bases, J lost 8 bases, and 16 bases lay in between. CDR3 sequence (DNA): TGTGCCAGCAGCTTACGTAGCGGCCAAGACATTCAGTACTTC. Amino acid sequence: CASSLRSGQDIQYF.

This clonotype was seen repeatedly, ten times or more. V is TRBV11-2 and J is TRBJ2-7, with 8 bases aligning to TRBD1. There are 15 residues in the CDR3. Trimming cost V 2 bases and J 2 bases; bases outside gene matches: 5. Germline loops: CDR1 SGHAT, CDR2 FQNNGV. This CDR3 reads CASSLRDRTPYEQYF. The DNA for the CDR3 is TGTGCCAGCAGCTTACGGGACAGGACCCCCTACGAGCAGTACTTC.

This chain uses TRBV12-3 or TRBV12-4 with TRBJ2-1; possible D gene TRBD2, 7 bases. V lost 3 bases, J lost 3 bases, and 9 bases lay in between. The CDR3 covers 14 residues. For the CDR3, the DNA is TGTGCCAGCAGTTTCGGGGGGCACTACAATGAGCAGTTCTTC. It specifies CASSFGGHYNEQFF.

This clonotype occurred many times. The V and J genes are TRBV2 and TRBJ1-4; 8 bases agree with TRBD1. The CDR3 covers 14 residues. CDR1 is SNHLY and CDR2 is FYNNEI in the germline V gene. The V gene end was trimmed by 5 bases and the J gene end by 7 bases; junction bases not matched to a gene: 6. The CDR3 loop is CASSPGTGVEKLFF. In DNA, the CDR3 is TGTGCCAGCAGTCCCGGGACAGGTGTTGAAAAACTGTTTTTT.